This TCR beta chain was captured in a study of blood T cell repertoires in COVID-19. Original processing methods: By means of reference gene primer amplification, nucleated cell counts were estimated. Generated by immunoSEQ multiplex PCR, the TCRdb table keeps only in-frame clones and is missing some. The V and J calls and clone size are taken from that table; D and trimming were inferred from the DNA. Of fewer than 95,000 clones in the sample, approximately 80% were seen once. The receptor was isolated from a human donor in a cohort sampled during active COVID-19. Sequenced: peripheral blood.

The CDR3 bases are TGTGCCAGCAGTGACGGAAACAGGTACAATGAGCAGTTCTTC. Protein sequence: CASSDGNRYNEQFF. This chain uses TRBV6-4 with TRBJ2-1; TRBD1 is a possible D gene (5 bases). The CDR3 runs to 14 residues. Trimming removed 2 bases from V and 4 bases from J, with 9 bases in between. Germline loops: CDR1 MRHNA, CDR2 SNTAGT.